The next 23 T cell receptor beta chains were all read from a single sample in a study of T cell responses to AZD1222 COVID-19 vaccine. Clones were read by immunoSEQ multiplex PCR, and TCRdb kept only the in-frame ones, dropping some. This sample carries approximately 150,000 clones, 90% of them seen once, and the ten largest clones take roughly 3.1%. This material consisted of peripheral blood, taken on day 0 of AZD1222 vaccination. The receptor source for this set is an adult in good health.

V and J are TRBV7-2 and TRBJ2-7; TRBD2 matches at 9 bases. CDR1 and CDR2 (germline): SGHTA, FQGNSA. CDR3 length: 18 residues. Losses at the gene ends were 0 bases for V and 5 bases for J; bases not matched to a gene: 14. Here the CDR3 DNA reads TGTGCCAGCAGCTTAGCGATCATTCCAGCGGGGGGTCTGGACGAGCAGTACTTC. Encoded protein: CASSLAIIPAGGLDEQYF.

This clone was recorded a few times. The rearrangement joins TRBV7-9 to TRBJ1-1; 7 nucleotides match TRBD1. Trimming removed 5 bases from V and 1 base from J; junction bases left unmatched: 4. The CDR3 covers 14 residues. Per the germline V gene, CDR1 is SEHNR and CDR2 is FQNEAQ (reference sequence). The CDR3, as DNA: TGTGCCAGCAGCCTTCGACAGGGGAACACTGAAGCTTTCTTT. Encoded protein: CASSLRQGNTEAFF.

J is TRBJ2-1 and V is TRBV6-5; 11 bases align to TRBD2. V lost 8 bases to trimming and J lost 5 bases; unmatched junction nucleotides: 5. Germline CDR1 MNHEY, CDR2 SVGAGI. The CDR3 runs to 14 residues. Written as DNA, the CDR3 is TGTGCCAGCCAACTAGCGGGAGCTGACAATGAGCAGTTCTTC. Translation gives CASQLAGADNEQFF.

This clone was seen a single time. One junction end does not reproduce the germline sequence, and a read error may be involved. The chain is built from TRBV11-1 and TRBJ2-2, with a weak D call TRBD2 (9 bases). The CDR3 consists of 15 residues. CDR1 and CDR2 (germline): SGHAT, FQDESV (reference sequence). CDR3 nucleotide sequence: TGTGCCAGCAGCCTAGCGGGACAGGACACCGGGGAGCTGTTTTTT. Translated, it gives CASSLAGQDTGELFF.

The V and J genes are TRBV5-1 and TRBJ2-3; 8 bases line up with TRBD1. The CDR3 is 16 residues long. The trim removed 0 bases at V and 2 bases at J, leaving 5 bases unmatched. CDR1 and CDR2 from the germline V gene are SGHRS and YFSETQ. This CDR3 reads CASSLARGPPTDTQYF. The CDR3 nucleotides read TGCGCCAGCAGCTTGGCCAGGGGGCCCCCCACAGATACGCAGTATTTT.

This chain links TRBV5-8 with TRBJ2-3; the D call may be TRBD1 or TRBD2 (6 bases each). Germline CDR1 SGHTS, CDR2 YDEGEE. V was cut by 9 bases and J by 4 bases, with 15 bases left in between. The CDR3 is 13 amino acids. CDR3 region: CATGGDQADTQYF. The DNA of the CDR3 is TGTGCCACCGGGGGCGACCAGGCAGATACGCAGTATTTT.

This clone was detected a few times. The rearrangement links TRBV6-5 to TRBJ1-1; 8 nucleotides agree with TRBD1. After removal of 4 bases from V and 5 bases from J, the junction contained 6 bases not matched to a gene. Looked up from germline, CDR1 is MNHEY and CDR2 is SVGAGI. The CDR3 extends over 14 amino acids. The CDR3 bases are TGTGCCAGCAGTTTAGGACAGGGTGGGACTGAAGCTTTCTTT. Protein product: CASSLGQGGTEAFF.

The chain combines TRBV6-5 with TRBJ1-6; TRBD1 might be the D (6 bases). Germline CDR1 MNHEY, CDR2 SVGAGI. V lost 11 bases, J lost 9 bases, and 14 bases lay in between. CDR3 length: 12 residues. For the CDR3, the DNA is TGTGCCGCGGGAGGGGGGGGTTCACCCCTCCACTTT. It encodes CAAGGGGSPLHF.

The chain has TRBV9 and TRBJ1-1; 8 nucleotides match TRBD1. The CDR3 has 13 amino acids. The germline V gene encodes CDR1 SGDLS and CDR2 YYNGEE. Trimming removed 0 bases from V and 7 bases from J; junction bases left unmatched: 2. The CDR3 DNA sequence: TGTGCCAGCAGCGTAGATGGGACAGGTGAAGCTTTCTTT. It specifies CASSVDGTGEAFF.

The gene calls are TRBV6-2 or TRBV6-3 and TRBJ2-3; TRBD2 aligns across 8 bases. V was clipped by 2 bases and J by 0 bases; unmatched bases: 7. This CDR3 has 17 amino acids. CDR1 and CDR2 (germline): MNHEY, SVGEGT. The CDR3 here is CASSYDPAGASTDTQYF. The CDR3 DNA follows: TGTGCCAGCAGTTACGATCCAGCGGGGGCCAGCACAGATACGCAGTATTTT.

The chain is built from TRBV7-2 and TRBJ1-5; D gene unclear. CDR1 and CDR2 from the germline V gene are SGHTA and FQGNSA. Between the trimmed V and J ends, which lost 1 base and 10 bases, there was a span of 11 bases. The length of the CDR3 is 13 residues. CDR3 in amino acids: CASSLESELPQHF. The CDR3 DNA sequence: TGTGCCAGCAGCTTAGAGTCGGAGCTTCCCCAGCATTTT.

The J gene is TRBJ1-6, the V gene TRBV9; the D gene is possibly TRBD1 (5 bases). The CDR3 loop spans 17 amino acids. The germline CDR1 and CDR2 sequences are SGDLS and YYNGEE. V lost 4 bases and J 8 bases, leaving 22 bases between the germline ends. For the CDR3, the DNA is TGTGCCAGCAGCTCCCCGGGAGGGGCTCTGGACGATTCACCCCTCCACTTT. It specifies CASSSPGGALDDSPLHF.

This chain uses TRBV24-1 with TRBJ2-7; 11 bases match TRBD1. CDR1 and CDR2 from the germline V gene are KGHDR and SFDVKD. This CDR3 has 16 amino acids. V was clipped by 9 bases and J by 2 bases; unmatched bases: 11. The CDR3 region has the DNA TGTGCCACCGTCCCGGGACAGGGGGAGGTCACCTACGAGCAGTACTTC. Translation gives CATVPGQGEVTYEQYF.

V is TRBV2 and J is TRBJ2-3; 8 positions agree with TRBD2. This CDR3 region has 15 residues. V shed 10 bases, J shed 2 bases, and the junction held 11 bases outside the gene matches. From germline, CDR1 is SNHLY and CDR2 FYNNEI. The CDR3 bases are TGTGCCACACCCCTGCGGGGGGCCCCCACAGATACGCAGTATTTT. This encodes CATPLRGAPTDTQYF.

The J gene is TRBJ1-3, the V gene TRBV19; a possible D gene is TRBD1 (5 bases). Germline-derived CDR1 and CDR2 are LNHDA and SQIVND (reference sequence). CDR3 length: 11 amino acids. Between the trimmed V and J ends, which lost 11 bases and 8 bases, there was a span of 13 bases. CDR3 in amino acids: CAGALGDTIYF. CDR3 nucleotides: TGTGCCGGCGCTTTAGGGGACACCATATATTTT.

The chain employs TRBV3-1 (or the pseudogene TRBV3-2) and TRBJ1-5; 8 nucleotides agree with TRBD1. Germline trimming cut 4 bases from V and 5 bases from J; bases unmatched to any gene: 7. CDR1 and CDR2 from the germline V gene are LGHDT and YNNKEL (reference sequence). The CDR3 is 15 residues long. This CDR3 reads CASSPKDRGDQPQHF. The CDR3 DNA is TGTGCCAGCAGCCCGAAAGACAGGGGAGATCAGCCCCAGCATTTT.

The J gene is TRBJ1-5, the V gene TRBV3-1 (or the pseudogene TRBV3-2); 8 nucleotides match TRBD1. There are 15 residues in the CDR3. CDR1 is LGHDT, CDR2 YNNKEL, per germline (reference sequence). The V and J ends lost 4 bases and 2 bases, in that order; junction bases with no gene match: 4. The CDR3 region has the DNA TGTGCCAGCAGCCGCGGACAGGGAGGCAATCAGCCCCAGCATTTT. Encoded protein: CASSRGQGGNQPQHF.

This chain uses TRBV30 with TRBJ2-2; D call uncertain. The V gene's germline CDR1 is GTSNPN and CDR2 SVGIG (reference sequence). This CDR3 is built from 14 residues. The germline V and J ends were trimmed by 0 bases and 0 bases, with 5 bases remaining between them. CDR3 bases: TGTGCCTGGAGTGTGCTAGCGAACACCGGGGAGCTGTTTTTT. Translated: CAWSVLANTGELFF.

The chain carries TRBV6-1 and TRBJ1-1; D is unclear. This CDR3 is built from 15 residues. V lost 2 bases to trimming and J lost 0 bases, with 10 bases between them. From germline, CDR1 is MNHNS and CDR2 SASEGT. The CDR3 DNA sequence: TGTGCCAGCAGTGAATGGGCGAACCTGAACACTGAAGCTTTCTTT. As protein: CASSEWANLNTEAFF.

The chain is built from TRBV6-5 and TRBJ2-7; D unresolved. This CDR3 is 13 amino acids long. The V end lost 8 bases, the J end lost 4 bases, and 15 bases lay between the germline ends. The germline V gene encodes CDR1 MNHEY and CDR2 SVGAGI. Written as DNA, the CDR3 is TGTGCCAGCCACCGGACGAGTGCGTACGAGCAGTACTTC. Its translation is CASHRTSAYEQYF.

The chain carries TRBV7-2 and TRBJ1-1; 8 nucleotides match TRBD1. Germline lookup yields CDR1 SGHTA and CDR2 FQGNSA. The CDR3 loop spans 15 amino acids. J lost 7 bases, V lost 4 bases, and 11 bases had no gene match. The CDR3 region is CASSYWDLGQVEAFF. CDR3 bases: TGTGCCAGCAGCTACTGGGATCTGGGACAGGTTGAAGCTTTCTTT.

The chain couples TRBV6-1 to TRBJ2-7; D perhaps matches TRBD2 (6 bases). CDR3 length: 13 residues. Germline CDR1 is MNHNS and CDR2 is SASEGT. The V gene lost 3 bases and the J gene lost 5 bases, with 11 bases spanning the gap. CDR3 protein: CASSEVPGDEQYF. The CDR3 bases are TGTGCCAGCAGTGAGGTCCCGGGAGACGAGCAGTACTTC.

This rearrangement joins TRBV6-5 to TRBJ2-2, with D possibly TRBD2 on 6 matching bases. The V and J ends lost 6 bases and 7 bases respectively, with 18 bases between them. Germline assignment: CDR1 MNHEY and CDR2 SVGAGI. This CDR3 region has 15 residues. As DNA, the CDR3 is TGTGCCAGCAGGGGACCCGCAGGTAGCGGCGGGGAGCTGTTTTTT. It encodes CASRGPAGSGGELFF.